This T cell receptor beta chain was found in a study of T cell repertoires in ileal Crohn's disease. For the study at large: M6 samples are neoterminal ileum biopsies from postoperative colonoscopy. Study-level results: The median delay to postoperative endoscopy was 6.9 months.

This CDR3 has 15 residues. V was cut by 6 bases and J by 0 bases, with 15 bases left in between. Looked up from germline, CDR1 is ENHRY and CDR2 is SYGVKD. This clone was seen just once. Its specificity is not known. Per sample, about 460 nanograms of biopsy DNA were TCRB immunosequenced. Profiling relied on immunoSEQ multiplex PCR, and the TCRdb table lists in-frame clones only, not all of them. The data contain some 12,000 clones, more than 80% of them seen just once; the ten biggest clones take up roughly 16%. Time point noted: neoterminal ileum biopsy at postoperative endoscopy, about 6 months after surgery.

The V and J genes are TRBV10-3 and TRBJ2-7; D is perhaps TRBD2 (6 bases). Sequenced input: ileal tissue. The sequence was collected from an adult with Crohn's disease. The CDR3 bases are TGTGCCATCAGAAAAGAACCGGGACTCTCCTACGAGCAGTACTTC. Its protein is CAIRKEPGLSYEQYF.